The 15 T cell receptor beta chains listed next were all sequenced from one sample in a study of shared T cell receptors in the human thymus. TCRdb's copy holds only in-frame clones and misses some; the assay was immunoSEQ multiplex PCR. The repertoire consists of hundreds of thousands of clones, with roughly 90% occurring once and the leading ten covering 0.0095% to 0.011%. The same specimen was also included in a second study, on human thymus T cells.

The specimen sequenced was thymocytes. These receptors came from a boy in the first two years of life with a congenital heart defect.

The rearrangement links TRBV5-1 to TRBJ2-6, with a weak D call TRBD2 (6 bases). With 0 bases removed from V and 2 bases from J, the gap between germline ends came to 21 bases. This CDR3 region has 20 residues. Per the germline V gene, CDR1 is SGHRS and CDR2 is YFSETQ. In DNA, the CDR3 is TGCGCCAGCAGCTTGGCTCCGGGGGTATTGCATGAGACTGGGGCCAACGTCCTGACTTTC. Translated: CASSLAPGVLHETGANVLTF.

The CDR3 sequence: CASSKVGRGGMILSCEQYF. The CDR3 nucleotides are TGTGCCAGCAGCAAAGTGGGTCGGGGGGGGATGATTCTCTCCTGCGAGCAGTACTTC. The rearrangement joins TRBV21-1 to TRBJ2-7; the table's D call of TRBD2 was not tested on the DNA. TRBV21-1 is a documented pseudogene. This CDR3 is built from 19 residues.

The chain employs TRBV5-1 and TRBJ2-1, with 9 bases lining up with TRBD1. The CDR3 runs to 17 residues. Per germline, CDR1 SGHRS and CDR2 YFSETQ. J lost 0 bases, V lost 4 bases, and 8 bases had no gene match. The CDR3 here is CASSLGQGKSSYNEQFF. In DNA form, the CDR3 reads TGCGCCAGCAGCCTAGGACAGGGGAAGAGCTCCTACAATGAGCAGTTCTTC.

The gene calls are TRBV5-8 and TRBJ1-5; 8 bases agree with TRBD1. V trimming: 4 bases; J trimming: 3 bases; junction bases outside the gene matches: 9. CDR3 length: 16 residues. Germline V lookup: CDR1 SGHTS, CDR2 YDEGEE. Here the CDR3 DNA reads TGTGCCAGCAGCCCACGGACAGGGTGGGTCAATCAGCCCCAGCATTTT. It is translated as CASSPRTGWVNQPQHF.

This chain connects TRBV25-1 to TRBJ2-3, with 10 bases matching TRBD2. With V trimmed by 4 bases and J by 0 bases, 10 bases remained unmatched. CDR3 length: 18 amino acids. The germline gives CDR1 MGHDK, CDR2 SYGVNS. The CDR3 sequence: CASSGTSGHSASTDTQYF. The CDR3 DNA sequence: TGTGCCAGCAGTGGGACTAGCGGTCACTCGGCCAGCACAGATACGCAGTATTTT.

The V and J genes are TRBV15 and TRBJ2-7, with D uncertain. The germline V and J ends were trimmed by 1 base and 2 bases, with 6 bases remaining between them. Germline CDR1 reads LNHNV; CDR2 reads YYDKDF (reference sequence). The CDR3 is 13 amino acids. The CDR3 DNA follows: TGTGCCACCAGCAGAGCCTATCCCTACGAGCAGTACTTC. Residues: CATSRAYPYEQYF.

This rearrangement joins TRBV15 to TRBJ1-1; 7 positions agree with TRBD1. With 5 bases clipped from V and 4 bases from J, the junction kept 22 bases outside the gene matches. The CDR3 runs to 19 residues. Germline V gene sequence: CDR1 LNHNV, CDR2 YYDKDF (reference sequence). CDR3 bases: TGTGCCACCAGCCTGGGACAGCGAGAGGATCCGGTCGTTCGCACTGAAGCTTTCTTT. This translates into CATSLGQREDPVVRTEAFF.

The rearrangement links TRBV7-3 to TRBJ2-3; no clear D gene. V was cut by 4 bases and J by 4 bases, with 12 bases left in between. CDR1 is SGHTA, CDR2 FQGTGA, per germline. CDR3 size: 14 residues. In nucleotides, the CDR3 is TGTGCCAGCAGCTCCCCGAGCGACTCAGATACGCAGTATTTT. It specifies CASSSPSDSDTQYF.

This clone has a handful of counts. The rearrangement joins TRBV4-2 to TRBJ1-2; weak D call: TRBD1 (5 bases). Trimming cost V 6 bases and J 7 bases, with 12 bases left between them. Looked up from germline, CDR1 is LGHNA and CDR2 is YNFKEQ. CDR3 length equals 12 residues. CDR3 DNA: TGTGCCAGCAGGGGGAGGGGCGGTGGCTACACCTTC. Translating gives CASRGRGGGYTF.

This chain uses TRBV6-5 with TRBJ2-7, with D maybe TRBD2 (7 bases). The CDR3 sequence is 13 residues long. The V end was cut by 8 bases, the J end by 4 bases, with 15 bases between. Germline lookup yields CDR1 MNHEY and CDR2 SVGAGI. CDR3 amino acids: CASAPGEGYEQYF. CDR3 DNA: TGTGCCAGCGCCCCAGGGGAGGGGTACGAGCAGTACTTC.

V gene TRBV7-2 combines with J gene TRBJ1-1; D call uncertain. Germline V gene lookup returns CDR1 SGHTA and CDR2 FQGNSA. The CDR3 is 14 residues long. The V gene lost 5 bases and the J gene lost 4 bases, with 14 bases spanning the gap. CDR3 DNA sequence: TGTGCCAGCAGCAAGCGGCCCTTGGGCACTGAAGCTTTCTTT. Its protein product is CASSKRPLGTEAFF.

CDR3 coding DNA: TGTGCCAGCAGTGAAGCGTTCCCGGTGTACCAAGAGACCCAGTACTTC. Amino acid sequence: CASSEAFPVYQETQYF. The chain couples TRBV2 to TRBJ2-5, with D uncertain. The CDR3 runs 16 residues. V dropped 0 bases and J dropped 0 bases, with 11 bases sitting between them. From germline, CDR1 is SNHLY and CDR2 FYNNEI. Full variable domain (missing parts from reference TRBV2 and TRBJ2-5): EPEVTQTPSHQVTQMGQEVILRCVPISNHLYFYWYRQILGQKVEFLVSFYNNEISEKSEIFDDQFSVERPDGSNFTLKIRSTKLEDSAMYFCASSEAFPVYQETQYFGPGTRLLVL.

The chain carries TRBV21-1 and TRBJ2-5; the D call in the table, TRBD1, was not verified against the DNA. TRBV21-1 is tagged as a pseudogene. This CDR3 has 14 residues. In nucleotides, the CDR3 is TGTGCCAGCAGCACCGACAGGGGGCAAGAGACCCAGTACTTC. Its protein is CASSTDRGQETQYF.

This clone was seen once. The chain employs TRBV5-5 and TRBJ2-7, with 7 positions matching TRBD2. Looked up from germline, CDR1 is SGHKS and CDR2 is YYEKEE (reference sequence). After removal of 4 bases from V and 2 bases from J, the junction contained 9 bases not matched to a gene. The CDR3 is made up of 15 amino acids. CDR3 sequence reads: CASSAGGGIPYEQYF. The CDR3 region has the DNA TGTGCCAGCAGCGCCGGGGGAGGGATCCCCTACGAGCAGTACTTC.

V gene TRBV15 combines with J gene TRBJ2-7; 8 bases are a match to TRBD2. The CDR3 spans 14 residues. The V gene's germline CDR1 is LNHNV and CDR2 YYDKDF (reference sequence). Germline trimming cut 3 bases from V and 3 bases from J; bases unmatched to any gene: 4. The chain's CDR3 is CATSRGREVYEQYF. Here the CDR3 DNA reads TGTGCCACCAGCAGGGGGCGGGAGGTCTACGAGCAGTACTTC.